These 9 T cell receptor beta chains share one sample of origin, sequenced in a study of cytomegalovirus exposure and HLA in healthy donors. Amplification used 60 Vbeta primers and 13 Jbeta primers. Assay used: immunoSEQ multiplex PCR; TCRdb lists only in-frame clones, some missing. The table shows some 100,000 clones, with 81% occurring only once. Sequenced sample: PBMCs. These receptors were collected from a woman in her 30s in good health and CMV-seronegative.

Only a few counts were recorded for this clone. This rearrangement joins TRBV4-2 to TRBJ1-2; perhaps TRBD1 as D (6 bases). Germline values: CDR1 LGHNA, CDR2 YNFKEQ. V was pared by 0 bases and J by 5 bases, with 16 bases between. The CDR3 covers 16 residues. As DNA, the CDR3 is TGTGCCAGCAGCCAAGAAGGGGGGGGAGGGGGGTATGGCTACACCTTC. Residues: CASSQEGGGGGYGYTF.

The sample holds one count of this clone. The V gene is TRBV11-2, the J gene TRBJ2-7, with 12 bases fitting TRBD2. The germline V gene has CDR1 SGHAT and CDR2 FQNNGV. The trim removed 5 bases at V and 2 bases at J, leaving 7 bases unmatched. This CDR3 comprises 16 residues. The CDR3 nucleotides are TGTGCCAGCAGCCCCCGGACTAGCGGGGTGACCTACGAGCAGTACTTC. This gives the protein CASSPRTSGVTYEQYF.

This clone was seen only a few times. This chain joins TRBV7-9 and TRBJ1-4, with TRBD1 identical over 7 bases. Germline CDR1 SEHNR, CDR2 FQNEAQ (reference sequence). V was pared by 6 bases and J by 7 bases, with 8 bases of the junction left unmatched. The CDR3 totals 14 residues. CDR3 region: CASSQRQGGEKLFF. Written as DNA, the CDR3 is TGTGCCAGCAGTCAAAGACAGGGAGGTGAAAAACTGTTTTTT. The whole variable domain, filled in from reference TRBV7-9 and TRBJ1-4, reads DTGVSQNPRHKITKRGQNVTFRCDPISEHNRLYWYRQTLGQGPEFLTYFQNEAQLEKSRLLSDRFSAERPKGSFSTLEIQRTEQGDSAMYLCASSQRQGGEKLFFGSGTQLSVL.

The chain uses TRBV27 and TRBJ2-7, with TRBD1 matching over 9 bases. V lost 9 bases to trimming and J lost 4 bases; unmatched junction nucleotides: 19. This CDR3 has 17 residues. Germline assignment: CDR1 MNHEY and CDR2 SMNVEV (reference sequence). The CDR3 nucleotides are TGTGCCAGTTGCCGAACCCCCGGGACAGGGAATCTATACGAGCAGTACTTC. Translating it yields CASCRTPGTGNLYEQYF.

This rearrangement joins TRBV15 to TRBJ2-7, with D tentatively TRBD2 (5 bases). The CDR3 runs to 13 residues. The germline V gene encodes CDR1 LNHNV and CDR2 YYDKDF (reference sequence). V lost 2 bases to trimming and J lost 7 bases, with 12 bases between them. DNA of the CDR3: TGTGCCACCAGCAGACACTCTAGGACTGAGCAGTACTTC. Translated, it gives CATSRHSRTEQYF.

The V gene is TRBV5-6, the J gene TRBJ2-5; 10 bases are shared with TRBD2. V lost 3 bases to trimming and J lost 2 bases; unmatched junction nucleotides: 1. The germline V gene has CDR1 SGHDT and CDR2 YYEEEE. The CDR3 spans 14 residues. The CDR3 DNA sequence: TGTGCCAGCAGCTGGACTAGCGGACAAGAGACCCAGTACTTC. Translating gives CASSWTSGQETQYF.

This rearrangement joins TRBV6-4 to TRBJ1-1, with TRBD1 matching 7 bases. Trimming cost V 2 bases and J 0 bases; bases outside gene matches: 6. The germline V gene encodes CDR1 MRHNA and CDR2 SNTAGT. CDR3 length: 16 amino acids. The CDR3 DNA is TGTGCCAGCAGTGACATGTTGACAGGGATGAACACTGAAGCTTTCTTT. Residues: CASSDMLTGMNTEAFF.

The chain combines TRBV10-3 with TRBJ1-1; 7 nucleotides agree with TRBD1. J gave up 0 bases and V 5 bases, and 6 bases lay outside the gene matches. This CDR3 has 15 residues. CDR1 is ENHRY, CDR2 SYGVKD, per germline. The CDR3 DNA reads TGTGCCATCAGTCGACAGGGCCGGATGAACACTGAAGCTTTCTTT. It codes for CAISRQGRMNTEAFF.

This rearrangement joins TRBV19 to TRBJ2-3; no clear D gene. This CDR3 comprises 12 residues. The V gene lost 5 bases and the J gene lost 15 bases, with 18 bases spanning the gap. Per the germline V gene, CDR1 is LNHDA and CDR2 is SQIVND (reference sequence). The CDR3 region has the DNA TGTGCCAGTAGTCTTGTACCTGGCTCCGTCTATTTT. Protein sequence: CASSLVPGSVYF. Full variable domain (rest looked up from reference TRBV19 and TRBJ2-3): DGGITQSPKYLFRKEGQNVTLSCEQNLNHDAMYWYRQDPGQGLRLIYYSQIVNDFQKGDIAEGYSVSREKKESFPLTVTSAQKNPTAFYLCASSLVPGSVYFGPGTRLTVL.